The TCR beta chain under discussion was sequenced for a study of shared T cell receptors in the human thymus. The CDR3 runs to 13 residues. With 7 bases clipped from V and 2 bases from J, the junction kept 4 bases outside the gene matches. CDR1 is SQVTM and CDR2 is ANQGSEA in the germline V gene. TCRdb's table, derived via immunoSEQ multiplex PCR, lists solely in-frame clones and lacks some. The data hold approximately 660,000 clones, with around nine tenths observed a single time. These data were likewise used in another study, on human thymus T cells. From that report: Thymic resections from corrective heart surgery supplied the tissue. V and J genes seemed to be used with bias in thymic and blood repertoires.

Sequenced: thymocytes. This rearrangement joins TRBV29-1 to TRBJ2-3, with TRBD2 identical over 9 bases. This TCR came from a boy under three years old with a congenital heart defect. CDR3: CSGVAGATDTQYF. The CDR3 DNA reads TGCAGCGGCGTAGCGGGGGCCACAGATACGCAGTATTTT.